What follows are 10 T cell receptor beta chains derived from one specimen sequenced in a study of OX40 agonist ivuxolimab in advanced cancers. TCRdb keeps only in-frame clones here, not all; method: immunoSEQ multiplex PCR. In the table there are approximately 29,000 clones, 80% of which are singletons. The sequences come from CD4+ or CD8+ T cells sorted from blood, collected in a trial of the OX40 agonist ivuxolimab. These receptors were obtained from an adult with an advanced solid tumor such as melanoma, head and neck, liver or kidney cancer.

In its sample, this clone was seen once. V is TRBV7-9 and J is TRBJ2-4; 7 bases are a match to TRBD1. Germline trimming cut 5 bases from V and 3 bases from J; bases unmatched to any gene: 7. This CDR3 is built from 15 residues. Germline V CDR1 and CDR2: SEHNR, FQNEAQ (reference sequence). The CDR3 spells CASSAGTDNKNIQYF. The CDR3 DNA reads TGTGCCAGCAGCGCCGGGACAGACAACAAAAACATTCAGTACTTC.

The V call is TRBV27, the J call TRBJ2-7; D may be TRBD1 (6 bases). V was pared by 6 bases and J by 2 bases, with 14 bases between. The germline V gene encodes CDR1 MNHEY and CDR2 SMNVEV (reference sequence). CDR3 length: 14 residues. Written as DNA, the CDR3 is TGTGCCAGCAGGGACAGACCGAGTCCCTACGAGCAGTACTTC. Encoded protein: CASRDRPSPYEQYF.

The chain employs TRBV6-4 and TRBJ1-1; D gene uncertain. Germline V lookup: CDR1 MRHNA, CDR2 SNTAGT. Trimming removed 7 bases at V and 1 base at J, with 7 bases between. This CDR3 region has 12 residues. This CDR3 is CASIGRNTEAFF. In DNA, the CDR3 is TGTGCCAGCATTGGCAGGAACACTGAAGCTTTCTTT.

This chain connects TRBV9 to TRBJ2-7, with 9 bases identical to TRBD1. The CDR3 is 14 amino acids. Looked up from germline, CDR1 is SGDLS and CDR2 is YYNGEE. Losses at the gene ends were 2 bases for V and 2 bases for J; bases not matched to a gene: 2. The CDR3 spells CASSVGTGPYEQYF. The CDR3 region has the DNA TGTGCCAGCAGCGTGGGGACAGGGCCCTACGAGCAGTACTTC. The full variable domain, its missing parts supplied by reference TRBV9 and TRBJ2-7, is DSGVTQTPKHLITATGQRVTLRCSPRSGDLSVYWYQQSLDQGLQFLIQYYNGEERAKGNILERFSAQQFPDLHSELNLSSLELGDSALYFCASSVGTGPYEQYFGPGTRLTVT.

J is TRBJ1-6 and V is TRBV9, with TRBD1 matching 9 bases. From germline, CDR1 is SGDLS and CDR2 YYNGEE. V dropped 3 bases and J dropped 4; count of bases not matched to a gene: 2. CDR3 length: 15 residues. The CDR3: CASSGDRDYNSPLHF. CDR3 coding DNA: TGTGCCAGCAGCGGGGACAGGGATTATAATTCACCCCTCCACTTT.

Of note for this clone: Distinct nucleotide sequences in the sample also encode this CDR3. The chain couples TRBV6-1 to TRBJ1-2; 9 nucleotides match TRBD1. The V and J ends lost 2 bases and 9 bases, in that order; junction bases with no gene match: 4. The CDR3 covers 13 residues. The germline V gene encodes CDR1 MNHNS and CDR2 SASEGT. CDR3 nucleotide sequence: TGTGCCAGCAGTGAACAGACAGGGGGAAGCTACACCTTC. This sequence encodes CASSEQTGGSYTF.

This clone is medium-sized (0.01 to 0.1%). This sequence joins TRBV6-5 and TRBJ2-7; the match to TRBD1 covers 9 bases. This CDR3 spans 15 amino acids. V was clipped by 2 bases and J by 1 base; unmatched bases: 3. The germline V gene encodes CDR1 MNHEY and CDR2 SVGAGI. CDR3: CASSYGGQGSYEQYF. DNA of the CDR3: TGTGCCAGCAGTTACGGAGGACAGGGGTCCTACGAGCAGTACTTC.

The chain joins TRBV6-6 to TRBJ2-1, with TRBD2 matching over 8 bases. CDR1 and CDR2 from the germline V gene are MNHNY and SVGAGI (reference sequence). The CDR3 is 15 residues long. With V trimmed by 5 bases and J by 3 bases, 6 bases remained unmatched. The CDR3 nucleotides are TGTGCCAGCAGTCCGCTAGCGGGCCACTACAATGAGCAGTTCTTC. This sequence encodes CASSPLAGHYNEQFF.

The CDR3 reads CASSFEYGGGYTF. As DNA, the CDR3 is TGTGCCAGCAGCTTTGAGTACGGGGGAGGCTACACCTTC. This chain uses TRBV5-8 with TRBJ1-2; maybe TRBD1 (5 bases). Trimming left V 2 bases short and J 8 bases short, with 13 bases between. Germline V gene lookup returns CDR1 SGHTS and CDR2 YDEGEE. This CDR3 comprises 13 residues.

V usage is TRBV7-6 and J usage is TRBJ2-1; no firm D call. Germline CDR1 reads SGHVS; CDR2 reads FNYEAQ. Trimming cost V 0 bases and J 5 bases, with 5 bases left between them. This CDR3 has 13 amino acids. CDR3: CASSLAPDNEQFF. The CDR3 DNA sequence: TGTGCCAGCAGCTTAGCCCCCGACAATGAGCAGTTCTTC.